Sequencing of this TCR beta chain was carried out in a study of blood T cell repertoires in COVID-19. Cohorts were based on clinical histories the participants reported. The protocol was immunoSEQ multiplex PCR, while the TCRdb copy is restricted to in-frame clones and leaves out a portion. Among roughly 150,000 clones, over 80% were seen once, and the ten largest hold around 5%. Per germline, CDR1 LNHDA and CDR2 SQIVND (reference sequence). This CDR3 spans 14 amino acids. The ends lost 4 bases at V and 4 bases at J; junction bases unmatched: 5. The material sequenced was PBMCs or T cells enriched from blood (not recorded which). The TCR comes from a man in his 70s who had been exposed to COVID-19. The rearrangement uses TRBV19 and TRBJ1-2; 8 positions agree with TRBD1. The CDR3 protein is CASSTDRGRYGYTF. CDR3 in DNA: TGTGCCAGTAGTACTGACAGGGGCCGCTATGGCTACACCTTC. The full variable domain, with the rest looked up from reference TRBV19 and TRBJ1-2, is DGGITQSPKYLFRKEGQNVTLSCEQNLNHDAMYWYRQDPGQGLRLIYYSQIVNDFQKGDIAEGYSVSREKKESFPLTVTSAQKNPTAFYLCASSTDRGRYGYTFGSGTRLTVV.